Reported below is one T cell receptor beta chain. Antigen specificity is unknown. The sample is drawn from a study of regulatory T cells in long-lasting Graves disease. Study results and caveats: Among persistent patients, a larger number of public clonotypes were shared (roughly 2,700) than among newly diagnosed patients (about 1,000).

Time point here: newly diagnosed GD, antithyroid drugs for less than 3 months. Isolated PBMC RNA provided the starting material for the TCR library. iRepertoire HTBI primers and Arm-PCR of CDR3 regions built TCR beta libraries. TCRdb fed the multiplex PCR reads into MiXCR, producing one record per CDR3 protein. The sample consists of about 520,000 distinct CDR3 sequences, about 12% of them appearing once. The CDR3 loop spans 17 amino acids. Trimming removed 2 bases from V and 4 bases from J; junction bases left unmatched: 12. These records were also assigned to another study, of T cells in Graves' hyperthyroidism and ophthalmopathy. That paper adds: In simple terms, a model built on 13 V-J features told ophthalmopathy apart from stable hyperthyroidism.

This TCR was sampled from a woman aged 30 to 39 with Graves disease. The sequenced sample was peripheral blood mononuclear cells (PBMCs), obtained at new diagnosis, from a patient treated with antithyroid drugs. The gene calls are TRBV12-3 or TRBV12-4 and TRBJ1-1, with 8 bases lining up with TRBD1. CDR3 sequence: CASSLLDRGKGGTEAFF. For the CDR3, the DNA is TGTGCCAGCAGTTTACTCGACAGGGGAAAAGGTGGCACTGAAGCTTTCTTT.